One sample yielded the 13 T cell receptor beta chains listed below, sequenced in a study of beta chain features in type 1 diabetes. Study-level findings and limits: TCRB CDR3s from Type 1 diabetes patients were moderately but significantly shorter in all four CD4+ subsets.

TCRB transcripts that were expressed got sequenced, as all of the isolated RNA had been reverse transcribed. Produced via immunoSEQ multiplex PCR; TCRdb's table is partial and in-frame only. Of 230,000 or so clones in the sample, 15% to 20% were seen once. For these TCRs, the target antigens are not known. The sequenced sample was naive CD4+ T cells from blood. All receptors derive from a man aged 25-40 years with type 1 diabetes.

This clone was seen a few times. The chain carries TRBV20-1 and TRBJ1-2; D is unclear. This CDR3 has 11 amino acids. Germline CDR1 is DFQATT and CDR2 is SNEGSKA (reference sequence). Trimming removed 6 bases at V and 4 bases at J, with 9 bases between. The CDR3 sequence: CSALRGYGYTF. In DNA, the CDR3 is TGCAGTGCCCTTAGAGGCTATGGCTACACCTTC.

The chain employs TRBV7-2 and TRBJ2-6; D might be TRBD1 (5 bases). Between the trimmed V and J ends, which lost 4 bases and 2 bases, there was a span of 9 bases. Germline V CDR1 and CDR2: SGHTA, FQGNSA. CDR3 length equals 15 residues. CDR3 in amino acids: CASSSQQAGANVLTF. As DNA, the CDR3 is TGTGCCAGCAGCTCCCAACAGGCTGGGGCCAACGTCCTGACTTTC. The complete variable domain, with remaining parts taken from reference TRBV7-2 and TRBJ2-6, reads GAGVSQSPSNKVTEKGKDVELRCDPISGHTALYWYRQSLGQGLEFLIYFQGNSAPDKSGLPSDRFSAERTGGSVSTLTIQRTQQEDSAVYLCASSSQQAGANVLTFGAGSRLTVL.

This clone was counted only a few times. V gene TRBV9 combines with J gene TRBJ2-1; TRBD2 aligns across 7 bases. Germline loops: CDR1 SGDLS, CDR2 YYNGEE. V shed 0 bases and J 8 bases; nucleotides not matched to a gene: 11. This CDR3 comprises 16 residues. CDR3 sequence reads: CASSVGARRGLDEQFF. For the CDR3, the DNA is TGTGCCAGCAGCGTAGGTGCCCGGCGGGGGTTGGATGAGCAGTTCTTC.

This clone came up a few times. The chain has TRBV6-6 and TRBJ1-2; D perhaps matches TRBD1 (6 bases). CDR3 length equals 12 residues. Per germline, CDR1 MNHNY and CDR2 SVGAGI (reference sequence). The V end lost 5 bases, the J end lost 2 bases, and 6 bases lay between the germline ends. CDR3 nucleotides: TGTGCCAGCAGTGGACAGAACTATGGCTACACCTTC. The encoded protein is CASSGQNYGYTF.

This sequence joins TRBV29-1 and TRBJ2-3; the D gene is possibly TRBD2 (5 bases). V lost 6 bases to trimming and J lost 4 bases, with 11 bases between them. Germline values: CDR1 SQVTM, CDR2 ANQGSEA. The CDR3 runs to 12 residues. The CDR3 here is CSVKVGADTQYF. The DNA for the CDR3 is TGCAGCGTAAAAGTCGGGGCAGATACGCAGTATTTT.

This clone was seen more than once but under ten times. This chain links TRBV9 with TRBJ2-5; D remains unclear. There are 14 residues in the CDR3. Trimming left V 0 bases short and J 5 bases short, with 11 bases between. Germline V gene lookup returns CDR1 SGDLS and CDR2 YYNGEE. As DNA, the CDR3 is TGTGCCAGCAGCGTAGAGGTCCACGGCGAGACCCAGTACTTC. Translated, it gives CASSVEVHGETQYF.

There are a few counts of this clone. The chain is built from TRBV30 and TRBJ2-1, with D perhaps given as TRBD1 or TRBD2 (5 bases each). Deletions cut 4 bases from V and 9 bases from J, with 13 bases between. This CDR3 region has 12 residues. Germline CDR1 is GTSNPN and CDR2 is SVGIG (reference sequence). The CDR3 DNA reads as TGTGCCTGGAACCGAGGGGTCGGTGAGCAGTTCTTC. Amino acids: CAWNRGVGEQFF.

The V call is TRBV7-9, the J call TRBJ2-3; TRBD2 matches 13 bases. With 3 bases clipped from V and 5 bases from J, the junction kept 5 bases outside the gene matches. CDR1 is SEHNR, CDR2 FQNEAQ, per germline (reference sequence). The CDR3 contains 16 residues. This chain's CDR3 is CASSFGLAGERDTQYF. CDR3 DNA sequence: TGTGCCAGCAGCTTCGGACTAGCGGGAGAAAGAGATACGCAGTATTTT.

The rearrangement links TRBV7-9 to TRBJ1-1; maybe TRBD1 (5 bases). The CDR3 runs to 15 residues. CDR1 is SEHNR, CDR2 FQNEAQ, per germline (reference sequence). Trimming took 2 bases from V and 11 from J, leaving 21 bases between them. The CDR3 is CASSLILRGASWAFF. The CDR3 DNA follows: TGTGCCAGCAGCTTAATCCTAAGGGGCGCGTCGTGGGCTTTCTTT.

The chain couples TRBV25-1 to TRBJ2-1; D call uncertain. This CDR3 comprises 15 residues. The ends were cut back, 4 bases at V and 6 bases at J, with 16 bases in the middle. Germline V gives CDR1 MGHDK, CDR2 SYGVNS. The CDR3 sequence is CASSVAQPQSNEQFF. Here the CDR3 DNA reads TGTGCCAGCAGTGTCGCACAGCCCCAGTCCAATGAGCAGTTCTTC.

V and J are TRBV7-2 and TRBJ1-1; D might be TRBD1 (6 bases). This CDR3 has 12 amino acids. V shed 3 bases and J shed 8 bases, with 10 bases lying between them. Germline lookup yields CDR1 SGHTA and CDR2 FQGNSA. The CDR3: CASSFPQGEAFF. In DNA, the CDR3 is TGTGCCAGCAGCTTTCCTCAGGGGGAAGCTTTCTTT.

The sample holds one count of this clone. The chain combines TRBV9 with TRBJ1-1; 8 bases line up with TRBD1. V lost 3 bases, J lost 3 bases, and 4 bases stayed unmatched. The CDR3 consists of 14 residues. Germline loops: CDR1 SGDLS, CDR2 YYNGEE. In nucleotides, the CDR3 is TGTGCCAGCAGCGGCGGACAGGGCGACACTGAAGCTTTCTTT. It specifies CASSGGQGDTEAFF.

The sample holds a few counts of this clone. The chain uses TRBV7-2 and TRBJ2-1; 8 bases are shared with TRBD1. The CDR3 length is 15 residues. CDR1 and CDR2 from the germline V gene are SGHTA and FQGNSA. With V trimmed by 1 base and J by 4 bases, 3 bases remained unmatched. The CDR3 DNA reads TGTGCCAGCAGCTTAGAGACAGGGGCGTACAATGAGCAGTTCTTC. This sequence encodes CASSLETGAYNEQFF.